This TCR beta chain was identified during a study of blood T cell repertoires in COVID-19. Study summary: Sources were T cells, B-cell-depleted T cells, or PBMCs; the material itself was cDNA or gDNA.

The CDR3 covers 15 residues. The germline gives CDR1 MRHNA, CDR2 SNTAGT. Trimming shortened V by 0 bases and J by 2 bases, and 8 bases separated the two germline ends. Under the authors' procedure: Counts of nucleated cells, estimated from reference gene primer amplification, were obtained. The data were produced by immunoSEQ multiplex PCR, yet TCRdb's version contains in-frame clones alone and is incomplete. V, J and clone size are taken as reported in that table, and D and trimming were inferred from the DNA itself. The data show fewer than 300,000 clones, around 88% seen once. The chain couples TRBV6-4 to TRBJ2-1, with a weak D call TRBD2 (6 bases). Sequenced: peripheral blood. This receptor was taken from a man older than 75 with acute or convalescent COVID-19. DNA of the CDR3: TGTGCCAGCAGTGACTCTCCGGGAGCCTACAATGAGCAGTTCTTC. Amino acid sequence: CASSDSPGAYNEQFF.